The 19 T cell receptor beta chains given below trace back to one sample, sequenced in a study of shared clonotypes between healthy human individuals. The method was immunoSEQ multiplex PCR; TCRdb's version includes in-frame clones alone and lacks a portion of them. The sample yields about a million clones, roughly 80% seen once. Sequenced: memory CD4+ T cells from PBMCs. Subset denoted: CD45RA-negative fraction. The receptor source for this set is a man aged 18 to 29 in good health. Some clones in this sample may be carry-over from other donors' samples.

The rearrangement joins TRBV2 to TRBJ2-7; D unclear. The germline V gene has CDR1 SNHLY and CDR2 FYNNEI. The germline V and J ends were trimmed by 6 bases and 6 bases, with 18 bases remaining between them. The CDR3 consists of 14 residues. The CDR3 reads CASRKEKRVREQYF. As DNA, the CDR3 is TGTGCCAGCAGGAAAGAGAAACGGGTGCGCGAGCAGTACTTC.

The CDR3 sequence is CAWGILSGNTIYF. DNA for the CDR3: TGTGCCTGGGGGATTCTCTCTGGAAACACCATATATTTT. This chain joins TRBV30 and TRBJ1-3; D unclear. Germline V lookup: CDR1 GTSNPN, CDR2 SVGIG (reference sequence). The CDR3 totals 13 residues. Trimming removed 5 bases from V and 0 bases from J, with 8 bases in between.

CDR3 protein: CASSPGASGANEQFF. The CDR3 DNA sequence: TGTGCCAGCTCACCAGGGGCTAGCGGGGCCAATGAGCAGTTCTTC. The chain couples TRBV18 to TRBJ2-1; TRBD2 aligns across 9 bases. The CDR3 contains 15 residues. Germline-derived CDR1 and CDR2 are KGHSH and LQKENI. Trimming took 2 bases from V and 6 from J; bases not matched to a gene: 5.

This clone was observed a handful of times. V gene TRBV30 combines with J gene TRBJ1-1; D is unresolved. The CDR3 has 13 amino acids. Per the germline V gene, CDR1 is GTSNPN and CDR2 is SVGIG (reference sequence). The V end was cut by 4 bases, the J end by 1 base, with 10 bases between. The CDR3 nucleotides read TGTGCCTGGACACTCTCCCGGAACACTGAAGCTTTCTTT. Protein product: CAWTLSRNTEAFF.

This chain uses TRBV19 with TRBJ1-1, with D possibly being TRBD1 (5 bases). Germline CDR1 and CDR2: LNHDA and SQIVND (reference sequence). V dropped 4 bases and J dropped 8 bases, with 14 bases sitting between them. The CDR3 covers 13 residues. CDR3 DNA sequence: TGTGCCAGTAGTACCCGAGGGGTCAGGGAAGCTTTCTTT. It yields the protein CASSTRGVREAFF.

J is TRBJ2-7 and V is TRBV6-1; no clear D gene. The germline CDR1 and CDR2 sequences are MNHNS and SASEGT. The CDR3 has 10 residues. Between the trimmed V and J ends, which lost 9 bases and 4 bases, there was a span of 7 bases. For the CDR3, the DNA is TGTGCCAGTACGGATTACGAGCAGTACTTC. Translating it yields CASTDYEQYF.

This clone was counted only a few times. The chain couples TRBV25-1 to TRBJ2-1; perhaps TRBD1 as D (6 bases). This CDR3 has 14 residues. CDR1 is MGHDK and CDR2 is SYGVNS in the germline V gene. Deletions cut 3 bases from V and 7 bases from J, with 13 bases between. CDR3 coding DNA: TGTGCCAGCAGTGATCCAGCGAGGGGGAATGAGCAGTTCTTC. Translation: CASSDPARGNEQFF.

The chain links TRBV18 to TRBJ1-4; TRBD1 might be the D (5 bases). Deletions cut 5 bases from V and 8 bases from J, with 21 bases between. Germline CDR1 reads KGHSH; CDR2 reads LQKENI. The CDR3 length is 16 residues. CDR3 nucleotides: TGTGCCAGCTCATACGGGACTGTCGCTTCGGGGGAAAAACTGTTTTTT. Its translation: CASSYGTVASGEKLFF.

A word on this clone: Other DNA sequences in the same sample also yield this CDR3. V and J are TRBV7-9 and TRBJ2-4; 11 bases agree with TRBD2. The J segment lost 2 bases and the V segment lost 5 bases, leaving 2 bases of the junction unmatched. The CDR3 length is 15 residues. CDR1 and CDR2 from the germline V gene are SEHNR and FQNEAQ (reference sequence). The CDR3 spells CASSPSGRTKNIQYF. The CDR3 bases are TGTGCCAGCAGCCCTAGCGGGAGGACCAAAAACATTCAGTACTTC.

V usage is TRBV6-5 and J usage is TRBJ2-2; the match to TRBD1 covers 10 bases. V was pared by 10 bases and J by 4 bases, with 3 bases of the junction left unmatched. CDR3 size: 13 residues. The germline V gene has CDR1 MNHEY and CDR2 SVGAGI. The CDR3 loop is CAIRTGGTGELFF. The CDR3 bases are TGTGCCATTCGGACAGGGGGCACCGGGGAGCTGTTTTTT.

For this clone: The same CDR3 arises from other DNA sequences in this sample as well. The chain joins TRBV9 to TRBJ1-1; D unclear. The CDR3 consists of 13 residues. With 0 bases removed from V and 3 bases from J, the gap between germline ends came to 6 bases. Germline CDR1 SGDLS, CDR2 YYNGEE. The CDR3 coding sequence is TGTGCCAGCAGCGTAGACGGGTACACTGAAGCTTTCTTT. This encodes CASSVDGYTEAFF.

The rearrangement links TRBV19 to TRBJ1-5, with 9 bases matching TRBD1. V lost 3 bases and J lost 7; bases outside the gene matches: 10. CDR3 length: 16 amino acids. Germline CDR1 is LNHDA and CDR2 is SQIVND (reference sequence). The CDR3 is CASSMWGQGIGQPQHF. The CDR3 DNA reads TGTGCCAGTAGTATGTGGGGACAGGGCATCGGACAGCCCCAGCATTTT.

This clone was seen only a few times. Other DNA sequences of this sample code for an identical CDR3. This sequence joins TRBV6-1 and TRBJ1-2; D call uncertain. The CDR3 length is 15 residues. V lost 0 bases and J 3 bases, leaving 11 bases between the germline ends. Germline V gene lookup returns CDR1 MNHNS and CDR2 SASEGT. Here the CDR3 reads CASSEAGEEDYGYTF. Here the CDR3 DNA reads TGTGCCAGCAGTGAAGCTGGGGAGGAAGACTATGGCTACACCTTC.

The rearrangement joins TRBV6-1 to TRBJ2-5, with 7 positions matching TRBD2. The CDR3 runs to 16 residues. V lost 0 bases and J lost 0; bases outside the gene matches: 4. Germline V gene sequence: CDR1 MNHNS, CDR2 SASEGT. The CDR3 reads CASSEALAAYQETQYF. CDR3 DNA: TGTGCCAGCAGTGAAGCGCTAGCGGCCTACCAAGAGACCCAGTACTTC.

This clone was picked up a small number of times. V gene TRBV27 combines with J gene TRBJ2-2; perhaps TRBD1 as D (5 bases). The CDR3 is made up of 15 amino acids. Germline V gene lookup returns CDR1 MNHEY and CDR2 SMNVEV (reference sequence). Trimming stripped 3 bases from V and 7 bases from J, with 15 bases between. CDR3 loop: CASSLKWGLDGELFF. The CDR3 DNA reads TGTGCCAGCAGTTTGAAGTGGGGCCTAGACGGGGAGCTGTTTTTT.

Comments on this clone: It may be a read error: a sequence one base away is much more abundant. The V gene is TRBV28, the J gene TRBJ1-2, with D uncertain. Trimming removed 5 bases at V and 0 bases at J, with 4 bases between. Germline CDR1 MDHEN, CDR2 SYDVKM. This CDR3 region has 12 residues. CDR3 residues: CASSTANYGYTF. CDR3 coding DNA: TGTGCCAGCAGTACAGCTAACTATGGCTACACCTTC.

The rearrangement links TRBV7-3 to TRBJ2-1; tentative D call: TRBD1 (6 bases). With 5 bases removed from V and 4 bases from J, the gap between germline ends came to 9 bases. This CDR3 has 13 amino acids. In germline, CDR1 is SGHTA, CDR2 FQGTGA. The CDR3 nucleotides are TGTGCCAGCAGCAACGACAGGTACAATGAGCAGTTCTTC. Amino acid sequence: CASSNDRYNEQFF.

The chain combines TRBV11-2 with TRBJ2-7; D possibly corresponds to TRBD1 (5 bases). CDR1 and CDR2 from the germline V gene are SGHAT and FQNNGV. Trimming pared 5 bases from V and 4 bases from J, leaving 9 bases between. CDR3 length: 12 amino acids. CDR3 DNA sequence: TGTGCCAGCAGCCCCAAGGGGTACGAGCAGTACTTC. This codes for CASSPKGYEQYF.

As to this clone: Other nucleotide sequences from this sample produce the same CDR3. Here the CDR3 reads CSGDGGGTDTQYF. The CDR3 DNA reads TGCAGCGGGGACGGCGGGGGTACAGATACGCAGTATTTT. V is TRBV29-1 and J is TRBJ2-3; 7 bases match TRBD2. CDR3 length: 13 amino acids. Losses at the gene ends were 7 bases for V and 3 bases for J; bases not matched to a gene: 7. Germline values: CDR1 SQVTM, CDR2 ANQGSEA.